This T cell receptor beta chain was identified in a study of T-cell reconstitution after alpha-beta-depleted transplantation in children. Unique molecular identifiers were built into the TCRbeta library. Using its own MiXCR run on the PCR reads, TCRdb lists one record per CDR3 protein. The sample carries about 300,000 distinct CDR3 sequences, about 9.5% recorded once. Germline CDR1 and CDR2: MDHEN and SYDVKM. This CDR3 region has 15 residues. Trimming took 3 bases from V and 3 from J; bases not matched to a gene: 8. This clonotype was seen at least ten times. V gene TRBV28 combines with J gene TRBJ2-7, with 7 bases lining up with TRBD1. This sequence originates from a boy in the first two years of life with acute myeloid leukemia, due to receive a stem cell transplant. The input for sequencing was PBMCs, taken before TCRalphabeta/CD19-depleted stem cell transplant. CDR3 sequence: CASSFPPTGVYEQYF. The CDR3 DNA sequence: TGTGCCAGCAGTTTTCCCCCCACAGGGGTCTACGAGCAGTACTTC.